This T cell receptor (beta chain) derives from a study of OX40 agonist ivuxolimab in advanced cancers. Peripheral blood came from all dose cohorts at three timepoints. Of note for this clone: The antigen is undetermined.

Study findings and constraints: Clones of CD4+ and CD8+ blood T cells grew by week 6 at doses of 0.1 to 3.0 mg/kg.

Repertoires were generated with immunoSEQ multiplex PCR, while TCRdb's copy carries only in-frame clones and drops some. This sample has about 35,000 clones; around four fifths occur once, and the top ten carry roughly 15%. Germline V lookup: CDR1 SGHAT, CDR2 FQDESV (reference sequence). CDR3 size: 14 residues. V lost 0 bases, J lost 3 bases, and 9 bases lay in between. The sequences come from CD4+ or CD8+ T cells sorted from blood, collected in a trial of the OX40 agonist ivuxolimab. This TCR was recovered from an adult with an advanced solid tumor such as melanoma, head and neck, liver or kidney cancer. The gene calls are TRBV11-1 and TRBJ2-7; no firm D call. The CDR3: CASSLAPGGYEQYF. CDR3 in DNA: TGTGCCAGCAGCTTAGCCCCCGGCGGCTACGAGCAGTACTTC.